This TCR beta chain is drawn from a study of a mutant IDH1 vaccine in newly diagnosed glioma. Here immunoSEQ multiplex PCR was the method, and the copy in TCRdb shows in-frame clones only, minus some. Of fewer than 45,000 clones in the sample, 80% to 95% were seen once. In the case of this clone: What it binds is unknown.

Time point: week 23, last vaccination. A single vaccine dose contained 300 ug of mutant IDH1 20-mer peptide, and topical imiquimod was used with it. The sequence was obtained from a man over 45 with glioma. Here the sequenced sample was PBMCs, taken from a glioma patient whose treatment included an IDH1 peptide vaccine.

CDR3 nucleotides: TGCGCCAGCAGCACCGACAGGGGGGGGCAGTTCTTC. As protein: CASSTDRGGQFF. The chain links TRBV5-1 to TRBJ2-1; 9 bases agree with TRBD1. The V and J ends lost 4 bases and 12 bases, in that order; junction bases with no gene match: 5. Germline CDR1 and CDR2: SGHRS and YFSETQ. The CDR3 consists of 12 residues.